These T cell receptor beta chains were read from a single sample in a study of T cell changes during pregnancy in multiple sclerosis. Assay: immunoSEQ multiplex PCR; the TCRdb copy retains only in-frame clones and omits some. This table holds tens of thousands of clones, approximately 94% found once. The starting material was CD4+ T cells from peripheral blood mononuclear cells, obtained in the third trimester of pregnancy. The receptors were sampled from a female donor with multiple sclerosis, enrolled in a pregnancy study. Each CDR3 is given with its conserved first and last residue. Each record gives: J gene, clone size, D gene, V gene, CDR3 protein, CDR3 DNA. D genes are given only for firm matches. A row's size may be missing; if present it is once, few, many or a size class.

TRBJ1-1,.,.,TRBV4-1,CASSQTANTEAFF,TGCGCCAGCAGCCAAACAGCGAACACTGAAGCTTTCTTT
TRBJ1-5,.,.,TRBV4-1,CASSPVGRVGQPQHF,TGCGCCAGCAGCCCTGTGGGGAGGGTAGGGCAGCCCCAGCATTTT
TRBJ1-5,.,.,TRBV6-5,CASSYSRQGNQPQHF,TGTGCCAGCAGTTACTCCCGACAGGGCAATCAGCCCCAGCATTTT
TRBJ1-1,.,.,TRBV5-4,CASSLSGRTEAFF,TGTGCCAGCAGCTTGAGCGGGAGGACTGAAGCTTTCTTT
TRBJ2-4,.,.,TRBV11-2,CASSFSLNNQYF,TGTGCCAGCAGCTTTAGCCTGAACAACCAGTACTTC
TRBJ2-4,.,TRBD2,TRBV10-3,CAISESAGGRDIQYF,TGTGCCATCAGTGAGTCGGCGGGGGGGCGTGACATTCAGTACTTC
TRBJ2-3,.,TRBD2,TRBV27,CASYKGLVENTQYF,TGTGCCAGCTATAAGGGACTAGTCGAGAATACGCAGTATTTT
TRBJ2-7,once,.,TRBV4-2,CASSQDVGPYEQYF,TGTGCCAGCAGCCAAGATGTGGGCCCCTACGAGCAGTACTTC
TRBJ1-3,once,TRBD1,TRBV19,CATRTGAGNTIYF,TGTGCCACCCGGACAGGGGCGGGAAACACCATATATTTT
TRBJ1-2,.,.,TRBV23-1,CASRSNYGYTF,TGCGCCAGCCGGAGTAACTATGGCTACACCTTC
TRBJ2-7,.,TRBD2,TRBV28,CGSGTSGRASKEQYF,TGTGGCTCCGGGACTAGCGGGAGGGCCAGTAAGGAGCAGTACTTC
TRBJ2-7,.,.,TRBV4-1,CASSLTPNYEQYF,TGCGCCAGCAGCCTGACACCAAACTACGAGCAGTACTTC
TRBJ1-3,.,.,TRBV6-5,CASSYSTGGTGNTIYF,TGTGCCAGCAGTTACTCGACAGGAGGAACTGGAAACACCATATATTTT
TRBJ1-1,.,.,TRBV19,CASHRGAGAGNTEAFF,TGTGCCAGTCATAGGGGAGCAGGGGCCGGGAACACTGAAGCTTTCTTT
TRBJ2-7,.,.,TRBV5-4,CASSLGLEQYF,TGTGCCAGCAGCTTGGGGCTCGAGCAGTACTTC
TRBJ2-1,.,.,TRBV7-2,CASRQGEVQFF,TGTGCCAGCAGACAAGGAGAGGTGCAGTTCTTC
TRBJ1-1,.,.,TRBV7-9,CASSSFTGNTEAFF,TGTGCCAGCAGCTCCTTCACAGGGAACACTGAAGCTTTCTTT
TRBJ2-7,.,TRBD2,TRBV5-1,CASSHSGTSSYEQYF,TGCGCCAGCAGCCACAGCGGGACGAGCTCCTACGAGCAGTACTTC
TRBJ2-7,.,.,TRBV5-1,CASSLDGTPAYEQYF,TGCGCCAGCAGCTTAGACGGGACACCCGCCTACGAGCAGTACTTC
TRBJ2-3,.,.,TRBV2,CASSEGVILAGATDTQYF,TGTGCCAGCAGTGAAGGAGTGATATTGGCGGGGGCCACAGATACGCAGTATTTT
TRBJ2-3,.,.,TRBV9,CASSVASGYSTDTQYF,TGTGCCAGCAGCGTAGCAAGCGGCTATAGCACAGATACGCAGTATTTT
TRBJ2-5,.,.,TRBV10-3,CAISGGGKETQYF,TGTGCCATCAGTGGGGGCGGGAAAGAGACCCAGTACTTC
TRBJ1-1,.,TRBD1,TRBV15,CATSRDWTGGMNTEAFF,TGTGCCACCAGCAGAGATTGGACAGGGGGCATGAACACTGAAGCTTTCTTT
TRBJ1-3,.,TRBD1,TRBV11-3,CASSPGQGPGNTIYF,TGTGCCAGCAGCCCCGGACAGGGGCCTGGAAACACCATATATTTT
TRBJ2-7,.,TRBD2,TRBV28,CASRGTTYEQYF,TGTGCCAGCCGCGGGACTACCTACGAGCAGTACTTC
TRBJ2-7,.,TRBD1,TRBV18,CASSPGQGEAEQYF,TGTGCCAGCTCGCCGGGACAGGGTGAGGCCGAGCAGTACTTC
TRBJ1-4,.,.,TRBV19,CASSIRVTNEKLFF,TGTGCCAGTAGTATAAGAGTAACTAATGAAAAACTGTTTTTT
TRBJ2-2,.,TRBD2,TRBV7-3,CASCIGGATGELFF,TGTGCCAGCTGCATCGGGGGGGCGACCGGGGAGCTGTTTTTT
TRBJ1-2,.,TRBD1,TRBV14,CASSQIGGQGIYGYTF,TGTGCCAGCAGCCAAATTGGTGGACAGGGGATCTATGGCTACACCTTC
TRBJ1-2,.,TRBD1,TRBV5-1,CASSLGDAGGPRGLYGYTF,TGCGCCAGCAGCTTGGGAGACGCAGGGGGCCCCCGGGGGCTATATGGCTACACCTTC
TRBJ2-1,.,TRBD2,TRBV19,CASSVQRGMNEQFF,TGTGCCAGTAGTGTCCAGCGGGGGATGAATGAGCAGTTCTTC
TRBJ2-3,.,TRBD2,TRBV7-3,CASSPTVGRVGASGFSDTQYF,TGTGCCAGCAGCCCTACGGTTGGCAGGGTTGGGGCTAGCGGGTTTTCAGATACGCAGTATTTT
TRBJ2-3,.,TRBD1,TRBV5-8,CASNRVRDRGSDTQYF,TGTGCCAGCAACCGGGTCCGGGACAGGGGATCAGATACGCAGTATTTT
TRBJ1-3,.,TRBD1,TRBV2,CASRTQGNSGNTIYF,TGTGCCAGCAGGACACAGGGGAACTCTGGAAACACCATATATTTT
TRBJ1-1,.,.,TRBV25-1,CASSEYRGSTEAFF,TGTGCCAGCAGTGAATACAGGGGTAGCACTGAAGCTTTCTTT
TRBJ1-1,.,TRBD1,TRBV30,CAWRLQGGTEAFF,TGTGCCTGGAGACTACAGGGGGGGACTGAAGCTTTCTTT
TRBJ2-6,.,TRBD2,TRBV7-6,CASSSSGGSGLGSGANVLTF,TGTGCCAGCAGCTCCTCGGGGGGGAGCGGTCTGGGCTCTGGGGCCAACGTCCTGACTTTC
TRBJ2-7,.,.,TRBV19,CASNGGPRSSYEQYF,TGTGCCAGTAATGGGGGCCCGAGGTCGTCCTACGAGCAGTACTTC
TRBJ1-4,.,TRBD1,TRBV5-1,CASSSDRASNEKLFF,TGCGCCAGCAGCTCGGACAGGGCATCGAATGAAAAACTGTTTTTT
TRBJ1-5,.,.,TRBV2,CASTPTAGEAQPQHF,TGTGCCAGCACGCCCACGGCGGGTGAGGCCCAGCCCCAGCATTTT
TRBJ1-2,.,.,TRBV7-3,CASSLMGGTQPYGYTF,TGTGCCAGCAGCTTAATGGGGGGGACACAACCCTATGGCTACACCTTC
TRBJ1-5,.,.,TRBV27,CASSARQGYNQPQHF,TGTGCCAGCAGTGCCCGGCAGGGGTACAATCAGCCCCAGCATTTT
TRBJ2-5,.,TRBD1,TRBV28,CASRGDRGQETQYF,TGTGCCAGCAGAGGGGACAGGGGGCAAGAGACCCAGTACTTC
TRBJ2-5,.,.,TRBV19,CASSSGLKETQYF,TGTGCCAGTAGTAGCGGACTTAAAGAGACCCAGTACTTC
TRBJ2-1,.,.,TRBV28,CASSPGAVPDNEQFF,TGTGCCAGCAGTCCAGGGGCCGTTCCAGACAATGAGCAGTTCTTC
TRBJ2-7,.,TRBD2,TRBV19,CASSDPSGSYEQYF,TGTGCCAGTAGTGACCCTAGCGGGAGTTACGAGCAGTACTTC
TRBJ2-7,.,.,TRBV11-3,CASSFQGSYEQYF,TGTGCCAGCAGCTTTCAGGGGTCCTACGAGCAGTACTTC
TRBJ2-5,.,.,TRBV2,CASSDFRETQYF,TGTGCCAGCAGTGATTTTAGAGAGACCCAGTACTTC
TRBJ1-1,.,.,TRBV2,CASSVDSNTEAFF,TGTGCCAGCAGTGTGGACAGTAACACTGAAGCTTTCTTT
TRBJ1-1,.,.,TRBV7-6,CASSSLRGLNTEAFF,TGTGCCAGCAGCTCGTTGCGGGGACTGAACACTGAAGCTTTCTTT
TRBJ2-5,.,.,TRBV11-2,CASSSPLLVPRETQYF,TGTGCCAGCAGCTCACCTTTACTAGTTCCCCGGGAGACCCAGTACTTC
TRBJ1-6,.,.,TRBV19,CASQGSNSPLHF,TGTGCCAGCCAGGGATCCAATTCACCCCTCCACTTT
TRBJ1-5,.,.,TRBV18,CASSPNHQLTEQPQHF,TGTGCCAGCTCACCTAACCACCAATTAACAGAACAGCCCCAGCATTTT
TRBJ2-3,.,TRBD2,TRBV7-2,CASSFAGGSTDTQYF,TGTGCCAGCAGCTTTGCGGGGGGCAGCACAGATACGCAGTATTTT
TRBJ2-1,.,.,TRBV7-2,CASSFTGGGYNEQFF,TGTGCCAGCAGCTTCACAGGGGGGGGTTACAATGAGCAGTTCTTC
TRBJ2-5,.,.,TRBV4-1,CASSQAGVQETQYF,TGCGCCAGCAGCCAAGCAGGGGTCCAAGAGACCCAGTACTTC